The T cell receptor (beta chain) under discussion was sequenced for a study of CD8 T cells in ankylosing spondylitis. Germline V gene lookup returns CDR1 SQVTM and CDR2 ANQGSEA. V gave up 3 bases and J gave up 2 bases, with 7 bases separating them. This CDR3 is built from 12 residues. TCRdb reprocessed the 5' RACE reads via MiXCR and lists one record per CDR3 protein. The sample carries some 130,000 distinct CDR3 sequences, 6% to 8.5% recorded once. This clonotype was recorded at least ten times. This clonotype was sampled from a female donor with ankylosing spondylitis or in good health (not recorded which). Sequencing input: blood, either unsorted or a sorted T cell fraction (not recorded which). The genes are TRBV29-1 and TRBJ2-5; unclear D gene. The CDR3 bases are TGCAGCGTTGATTTTGTTCAAGAGACCCAGTACTTC. This encodes CSVDFVQETQYF.